Listed below are T cell receptor beta chains from one sample, sequenced in a study of blood T cell repertoires in COVID-19. TCRdb's table, derived via immunoSEQ multiplex PCR, lists solely in-frame clones and lacks some. This sample has a few hundred thousand clones, with about 84% found just once. Material for sequencing was peripheral blood. These TCRs come from an older man with acute or convalescent COVID-19. CDR3s include the opening cysteine and the closing phenylalanine or tryptophan. D genes are given only for firm matches. Expanded clones get a size class; other rows say once, few or many, or leave the size out.

TRBV3-1/TRBV3-2,NA,TRBJ2-3,NA,TGTGCCAGCAGCCAAGAGGTCTTAGTGAGTAGCACAGATACGCAGTATTTT,CASSQEVLVSSTDTQYF
TRBV28,few,TRBJ2-5,TRBD1,TGTGCCAGCAGCCCGTGGACAGGACAAGAGACCCAGTACTTC,CASSPWTGQETQYF
TRBV10-2,NA,TRBJ2-4,NA,TGCGCCAGCAGTGATCGGTTGAGCGAAAACATTCAGTACTTC,CASSDRLSENIQYF
TRBV29-1,NA,TRBJ2-5,TRBD1,TGCAGCGTTACAGGGGGCGCAGGGGAGACCCAGTACTTC,CSVTGGAGETQYF
TRBV10-2,NA,TRBJ1-4,NA,TGCGCCAGCCGGTCACAGGGAAGAAATGAAAAACTGTTTTTT,CASRSQGRNEKLFF
TRBV9,few,TRBJ1-5,NA,TGTGCCAGCATTGGGGGGAAAAGGGGACAGCCCCAGCATTTT,CASIGGKRGQPQHF
TRBV20-1,NA,TRBJ2-1,TRBD1,TGCAGTGCTAGTACGGGGACAGGGTACAATGAGCAGTTCTTC,CSASTGTGYNEQFF
TRBV2,NA,TRBJ2-1,TRBD1,TGTGCCAGCAGGGAATTCGGACAGGCGAGCTCCTACAATGAGCAGTTCTTC,CASREFGQASSYNEQFF
TRBV9,NA,TRBJ2-7,NA,TGTGCCAGCAGCCCAGTCCCGCGGGGAGACTACGAGCAGTACTTC,CASSPVPRGDYEQYF
TRBV28,NA,TRBJ1-2,NA,TGTGCCAGCAGTTTAATGGGGGCCTATGGCTACACCTTC,CASSLMGAYGYTF
TRBV5-1,NA,TRBJ2-4,TRBD1,TGCGCCAGCACCCTCTCAAGTGGACAGGGGGCAGGGCACATTCAGTACTTC,CASTLSSGQGAGHIQYF
TRBV28,NA,TRBJ1-1,NA,TGTGCCATCTTCAACGGTCGAGCGCCTGAAGCTTTCTTT,CAIFNGRAPEAFF
TRBV7-9,NA,TRBJ2-1,TRBD2,TGTGCCAGCAGCCGAGCGACTAGCGGGAGGGTCAATGAGCAGTTCTTC,CASSRATSGRVNEQFF
TRBV9,NA,TRBJ1-6,NA,TGTGCCAGCAGCGAACAGGGACCAAATTCACCCCTCCACTTT,CASSEQGPNSPLHF
TRBV19,NA,TRBJ1-1,TRBD1,TGTGCCAGTACTCGGGACAGGGGGTTTGGAGCTTTCTTT,CASTRDRGFGAFF
TRBV6-2/TRBV6-3,NA,TRBJ1-6,TRBD1,TGTGCCAGCAGTCCCGGACAGGGGGCAAATTCACCCCTCCACTTT,CASSPGQGANSPLHF
TRBV10-3,NA,TRBJ1-5,NA,TGTGCGGTCGGCGGGGATAGCAATCAGCCCCAGCATTTT,CAVGGDSNQPQHF
TRBV19,NA,TRBJ1-4,NA,TGTGCCAGCCGACACAGGGTAGGGCAAACTAATGAAAAACTGTTTTTT,CASRHRVGQTNEKLFF
TRBV19,few,TRBJ1-4,NA,TGTGCCAGTAGTAAGACAAGATCAACTAATGAAAAACTGTTTTTT,CASSKTRSTNEKLFF
TRBV18,NA,TRBJ2-5,NA,TGTGCCAGCTCACCAAGACAGGTACAAGAGACCCAGTACTTC,CASSPRQVQETQYF
TRBV18,NA,TRBJ1-5,NA,TGTGCCAGCTCACCTAAAGACAGGAATCAGCCCCAGCATTTT,CASSPKDRNQPQHF
TRBV2,NA,TRBJ2-3,NA,TGTGCCAGCACCCGGCGGAGCACAGATACGCAGTATTTT,CASTRRSTDTQYF
TRBV2,few,TRBJ1-2,NA,TGTGCCAGCAGTCCTAGCCTCGGCTACACCTTC,CASSPSLGYTF
TRBV29-1,NA,TRBJ2-1,NA,TGCAGCGTGTTTTTCCGGGAAGTCTACAATGAGCAGTTCTTC,CSVFFREVYNEQFF
TRBV5-5,once,TRBJ2-1,TRBD1,TGTGCCAGCAGCGGCCGGGACAGCTCCTACAATGAGCAGTTCTTC,CASSGRDSSYNEQFF
TRBV11-3,NA,TRBJ2-1,NA,TGTGCCAGCAGCTTAGGGGGCGGCCTCAATGAGCAGTTCTTC,CASSLGGGLNEQFF
TRBV23-1,NA,TRBJ2-5,NA,TGCGCCAGCAGTAAACCACAGAGGGGGAAAGAGACCCAGTACTTC,CASSKPQRGKETQYF
TRBV5-4,NA,TRBJ1-2,TRBD1,TGTGCCAGCAGCCGCGAACAGGGGGTTTATGGCTACACCTTC,CASSREQGVYGYTF
TRBV18,NA,TRBJ1-6,TRBD1,TGTGCCAGCTCACCATTGCGACAGGGGGCAGTAAATTCACCCCTCCACTTT,CASSPLRQGAVNSPLHF
TRBV11-2,NA,TRBJ1-1,TRBD1,TGTGCCAGCAGTCGGACAGGGGGCTTGCAGAACACTGAAGCTTTCTTT,CASSRTGGLQNTEAFF
TRBV9,once,TRBJ2-3,TRBD2,TGTGCCAGCAGCGTAGAGGGGACTAGCGGGAGTGTAGATACGCAGTATTTT,CASSVEGTSGSVDTQYF
TRBV5-4,once,TRBJ2-5,TRBD2,TGTGCCAGCAGCTTTGGTACTAGCGGGGGGACGTACCAAGAGACCCAGTACTTC,CASSFGTSGGTYQETQYF
TRBV18,NA,TRBJ1-4,NA,TGTGCCAGCTCACGCCGGGACACAGGGGAAAAACTGTTTTTT,CASSRRDTGEKLFF
TRBV5-4,NA,TRBJ1-1,NA,TGTGCCAGCAGCTTGAGTTTCGGGAACACTGAAGCTTTCTTT,CASSLSFGNTEAFF
TRBV7-8,NA,TRBJ2-3,TRBD2,TGTGCCAGCAGCTTAGGGGGAAATTTAGCGGGGAGACTAGCGGGAGTAAATACGCAGTATTTT,CASSLGGNLAGRLAGVNTQYF
TRBV5-6,NA,TRBJ1-5,NA,TGTGCCAGCAGCTTCGGGTCGCGTAATAGCAATCAGCCCCAGCATTTT,CASSFGSRNSNQPQHF
TRBV28,few,TRBJ1-5,TRBD1,TGTGCCAGCAGTTTAGGGGCAGGGGGCCCCAATCAGCCCCAGCATTTT,CASSLGAGGPNQPQHF
TRBV7-2,NA,TRBJ1-4,NA,TGTGCCAGCAGCTTATCTCAGGCTAATGAAAAACTGTTTTTT,CASSLSQANEKLFF
TRBV14,NA,TRBJ1-6,NA,TGTGCCAGCAGCCTCCCCATGGGGGGCTCCTATAATTCACCCCTCCACTTT,CASSLPMGGSYNSPLHF
TRBV6-5,NA,TRBJ1-5,TRBD1,TGTGCCAGCAGCCGACAGGGGGGTAATCAGCCCCAGCATTTT,CASSRQGGNQPQHF
TRBV6-5,NA,TRBJ2-2,NA,TGTGCCAGCAGTTACTTAGGGGGTGCCACCGGGGAGCTGTTTTTT,CASSYLGGATGELFF
TRBV6-2/TRBV6-3,NA,TRBJ1-5,NA,TGTGCCAGCAGTTATTCGACAGGTTATAGCAATCAGCCCCAGCATTTT,CASSYSTGYSNQPQHF
TRBV27,NA,TRBJ2-7,NA,TGTGCCAGCACGGGGGATTCCTCGTTCGAGCAGTACTTC,CASTGDSSFEQYF
TRBV21-1,NA,TRBJ2-1,NA,TGTGCCAGCAGCAAAAGTAAGGACAGGGGTGCGAGCTCCTACAATGAGCAGTTCTTC,CASSKSKDRGASSYNEQFF
TRBV6-5,NA,TRBJ1-6,NA,TGTGCCAGCAGCCTACGAGGATTCTCACCCCTCCACTTT,CASSLRGFSPLHF
TRBV6-2/TRBV6-3,NA,TRBJ1-2,NA,TGTGCCAGCAGTTACCGGAGGGGTGGCTACACCTTC,CASSYRRGGYTF
TRBV21-1,NA,TRBJ1-1,NA,TGTGCCAGCAGCAAACGGTTCCCACAGGGAAGGGTCGTCCGGAACACTGAAGCTTTCTTT,CASSKRFPQGRVVRNTEAFF
TRBV27,few,TRBJ1-1,NA,TGTGCCAGCAGTTTATCGGGGCTCGGGAACACTGAAGCTTTCTTT,CASSLSGLGNTEAFF
TRBV7-2,NA,TRBJ2-7,NA,TGTGCCAGCAGCTTACAGGGGAGCTCCTACGAGCAGTACTTC,CASSLQGSSYEQYF
TRBV19,NA,TRBJ2-5,NA,TGTGCCAGTAGTCGACGGGGGGAGACCCAGTACTTC,CASSRRGETQYF
TRBV18,NA,TRBJ1-5,NA,TGTGCCAGCTCACCCGACAGCCCTAGCAATCAGCCCCAGCATTTT,CASSPDSPSNQPQHF
TRBV7-7,NA,TRBJ2-7,NA,TGTGCTAGCAGCTTATCACAGGGGAGGGAGCAGTACTTC,CASSLSQGREQYF
TRBV7-9,NA,TRBJ1-1,NA,TGTGCCAGCAGCCGGGGGGAGGCCATGAACACTGAAGCTTTCTTT,CASSRGEAMNTEAFF
TRBV5-1,NA,TRBJ2-3,NA,TGCGCCAGCAGCCCGCCCGGGAAGAGATTCACAGATACGCAGTATTTT,CASSPPGKRFTDTQYF
TRBV5-6,once,TRBJ1-2,TRBD1,TGTGCCAGCAGCCCGTGGACCAGGGGGACGTTTTATGGCTACACCTTC,CASSPWTRGTFYGYTF
TRBV3-1/TRBV3-2,NA,TRBJ1-1,NA,TGTGCCAGCAGCCAACCGGGACATCAGAACACTGAAGCTTTCTTT,CASSQPGHQNTEAFF
TRBV6-5,NA,TRBJ1-1,TRBD1,TGTGCCACGAAAAGGGACAGGGGGCGCGACACTGAAGCTTTCTTT,CATKRDRGRDTEAFF
TRBV7-2,NA,TRBJ1-3,TRBD1,TGTGCCAGCAGGGACAGGGGCGCATCTGGAAACACCATATATTTT,CASRDRGASGNTIYF
TRBV27,NA,TRBJ1-2,NA,TGTGCCAGCAGTTTATCTTTCGGAGCTAACTATGGCTACACCTTC,CASSLSFGANYGYTF
TRBV24-1,NA,TRBJ2-1,TRBD1,TGTGCCACCAGTGAGCCCGACAGGGTTTCCAATGAGCAGTTCTTC,CATSEPDRVSNEQFF